The 28 T cell receptor beta chains given below trace back to one sample, sequenced in a study of CD8 T cells in ankylosing spondylitis. Which antigens these TCRs recognize remains unknown. One entry per CDR3 protein results from TCRdb running MiXCR on the 5' RACE reads. In the table there are approximately 300,000 distinct CDR3 sequences, approximately 8% of which are singletons. Findings and caveats of the study: Seemingly characteristic of ankylosing spondylitis blood was a TCR beta motif consisting of about 8 highly homologous variants.

Source material: blood, either unsorted or a sorted T cell fraction (not recorded which). These receptors all stem from a male donor with ankylosing spondylitis.

This chain joins TRBV5-5 and TRBJ2-3, with TRBD2 identical over 12 bases. Unmatched junction bases numbered 12, after V lost 4 bases and J lost 6 bases. The CDR3 runs to 17 residues. The V gene's germline CDR1 is SGHKS and CDR2 YYEKEE (reference sequence). CDR3 amino acids: CASSRMRLAGDGDTQYF. The CDR3, as DNA: TGTGCCAGCAGCAGAATGAGACTAGCGGGAGACGGGGATACGCAGTATTTT.

This clonotype was observed at least ten times. This sequence joins TRBV12-3 or TRBV12-4 and TRBJ1-1, with 7 bases that match TRBD1. With 6 bases clipped from V and 7 bases from J, the junction kept 5 bases outside the gene matches. This CDR3 region has 12 residues. The CDR3 sequence is CASSTDRVEAFF. CDR3 in DNA: TGTGCCAGCAGCACAGACAGGGTTGAAGCTTTCTTT.

The chain couples TRBV6-1 to TRBJ2-7; 8 nucleotides align to TRBD1. CDR1 and CDR2 from the germline V gene are MNHNS and SASEGT. The CDR3 spans 13 residues. After removal of 6 bases from V and 5 bases from J, the junction contained 6 bases not matched to a gene. The CDR3 region has the DNA TGTGCCAGCAGCCGGACAGGGCACCACGAGCAGTACTTC. Translated, it gives CASSRTGHHEQYF.

The rearrangement joins TRBV6-2 or TRBV6-3 to TRBJ2-3, with D perhaps TRBD1 (6 bases). The CDR3 contains 19 residues. Germline CDR1 and CDR2: MNHEY and SVGEGT. Trimming removed 0 bases from V and 4 bases from J, with 23 bases in between. In nucleotides, the CDR3 is TGTGCCAGCAGTTACTCGACGGTCGGTTCTGCAGGGGTGGCAGATACGCAGTATTTT. It specifies CASSYSTVGSAGVADTQYF.

The table lists this clonotype with many counts. This chain uses TRBV29-1 with TRBJ2-7; TRBD1 is a possible D gene (6 bases). The germline CDR1 and CDR2 sequences are SQVTM and ANQGSEA. V lost 7 bases and J 4 bases, leaving 20 bases between the germline ends. CDR3 length: 14 amino acids. DNA for the CDR3: TGCAGCGGAGTACTCCCGGGACAATATTACGAGCAGTACTTC. Its protein is CSGVLPGQYYEQYF.

The chain combines TRBV20-1 with TRBJ2-3; tentatively, D is TRBD2 (5 bases). This CDR3 is 15 amino acids long. V was pared by 4 bases and J by 0 bases, with 14 bases between. CDR1 is DFQATT, CDR2 SNEGSKA, per germline (reference sequence). The CDR3 here is CSATLPGSSTDTQYF. The CDR3 DNA reads as TGCAGTGCTACCCTTCCGGGGTCTAGCACAGATACGCAGTATTTT.

This clonotype was recorded a few times. The genes are TRBV28 and TRBJ2-7; 8 bases map to TRBD2. The V segment lost 10 bases and the J segment 7 bases; nucleotides outside the gene matches: 15. The germline V gene encodes CDR1 MDHEN and CDR2 SYDVKM. CDR3 length: 14 amino acids. This CDR3 is CATATVVAGMEQYF. The CDR3, as DNA: TGTGCCACCGCCACGGTTGTAGCGGGAATGGAGCAGTACTTC.

This clonotype was seen only a few times. This chain links TRBV4-2 with TRBJ2-1; D is perhaps TRBD1 or TRBD2 (6 bases each). Deletions cut 0 bases from V and 4 bases from J, with 22 bases between. The germline CDR1 and CDR2 sequences are LGHNA and YNFKEQ. There are 19 residues in the CDR3. CDR3 in amino acids: CASSQDEPTAGGQYNEQFF. CDR3 nucleotide sequence: TGTGCCAGCAGCCAAGATGAACCAACAGCGGGCGGACAGTACAATGAGCAGTTCTTC.

This clonotype occurred many times. This rearrangement joins TRBV12-3 or TRBV12-4 to TRBJ2-7; 7 positions match TRBD2. V gave up 3 bases and J gave up 7 bases; unmatched junction bases: 6. CDR3 length equals 13 residues. CDR3 in amino acids: CASSFGRVREQYF. As DNA, the CDR3 is TGTGCCAGCAGTTTTGGGAGGGTGAGGGAGCAGTACTTC.

The V call is TRBV3-1, the J call TRBJ2-1, with 7 bases that match TRBD2. Germline CDR1 reads LGHDT; CDR2 reads YNNKEL (reference sequence). CDR3 size: 17 residues. The ends lost 0 bases at V and 4 bases at J; junction bases unmatched: 9. In DNA form, the CDR3 reads TGTGCCAGCAGCCAAGATCATCGAGCGGGGTTATACAATGAGCAGTTCTTC. As protein: CASSQDHRAGLYNEQFF.

This rearrangement joins TRBV11-2 to TRBJ2-1; a weak D match, TRBD2 (6 bases). V lost 4 bases to trimming and J lost 0 bases, with 13 bases between them. Germline lookup yields CDR1 SGHAT and CDR2 FQNNGV. The CDR3 loop spans 16 amino acids. CDR3 nucleotide sequence: TGTGCCAGCAGCTACCGCGGGGTAAGCTCCTACAATGAGCAGTTCTTC. Translation: CASSYRGVSSYNEQFF.

This clonotype has only a few counts. V usage is TRBV20-1 and J usage is TRBJ2-7; D unclear. The germline gives CDR1 DFQATT, CDR2 SNEGSKA (reference sequence). The CDR3 totals 15 residues. Trimming removed 0 bases from V and 3 bases from J, with 15 bases in between. The CDR3 DNA is TGCAGTGCTAGAGATCTGGCAAAAGGGCTCTACGAGCAGTACTTC. Protein: CSARDLAKGLYEQYF.

This clonotype was counted a few times. The CDR3 DNA follows: TGCAGTGCTAGACCCTACAGCGTATACACAGATACGCAGTATTTT. This gives the protein CSARPYSVYTDTQYF. The chain couples TRBV20-1 to TRBJ2-3; D is unclear. The CDR3 totals 15 residues. V lost 2 bases and J 2 bases, leaving 14 bases between the germline ends. Germline CDR1 is DFQATT and CDR2 is SNEGSKA (reference sequence).

The rearrangement uses TRBV7-2 and TRBJ1-4; 10 positions match TRBD1. From germline, CDR1 is SGHTA and CDR2 FQGNSA. The CDR3 spans 15 residues. With 1 base clipped from V and 8 bases from J, the junction kept 4 bases outside the gene matches. The CDR3 DNA reads as TGTGCCAGCAGCTTAGTAGGGACAGGGGACGAAAAACTGTTTTTT. Amino acids: CASSLVGTGDEKLFF.

This clonotype showed up just a few times. The J gene is TRBJ2-3, the V gene TRBV20-1, with 11 nucleotides matching TRBD2. V shed 3 bases, J shed 3 bases, and the junction held 2 bases outside the gene matches. The CDR3 runs 14 residues. The germline V gene encodes CDR1 DFQATT and CDR2 SNEGSKA (reference sequence). DNA for the CDR3: TGCAGTGCTAGGACTAGCGGGATTACAGATACGCAGTATTTT. Translation: CSARTSGITDTQYF.

The rearrangement joins TRBV20-1 to TRBJ2-7; D ambiguous. V shed 5 bases and J shed 2 bases, with 10 bases lying between them. CDR1 is DFQATT and CDR2 is SNEGSKA in the germline V gene (reference sequence). This CDR3 spans 12 amino acids. CDR3 coding DNA: TGCAGTGCTCAGGTCCGGGCCTACGAGCAGTACTTC. This encodes CSAQVRAYEQYF.

This clonotype was observed at least ten times. The rearrangement uses TRBV15 and TRBJ2-7, with a tentative D call TRBD1 (7 bases). V shed 0 bases and J shed 3 bases, with 12 bases lying between them. This CDR3 has 15 residues. Germline CDR1 LNHNV, CDR2 YYDKDF (reference sequence). The CDR3 reads CATSRDQGGLYEQYF. DNA of the CDR3: TGTGCCACCAGCAGAGACCAGGGGGGACTCTACGAGCAGTACTTC.

This clonotype was counted at least ten times. This sequence joins TRBV7-9 and TRBJ1-1; D ambiguous. This CDR3 spans 14 amino acids. Germline CDR1 reads SEHNR; CDR2 reads FQNEAQ (reference sequence). Trimming shortened V by 2 bases and J by 2 bases, and 9 bases separated the two germline ends. CDR3 bases: TGTGCCAGCAGCTTAAGGGAAAGTAACACTGAAGCTTTCTTT. Protein sequence: CASSLRESNTEAFF.

This clonotype occurred a few times. This chain uses TRBV6-2 or TRBV6-3 with TRBJ2-1; perhaps TRBD2 as D (6 bases). V was cut by 5 bases and J by 3 bases, with 14 bases left in between. Germline lookup yields CDR1 MNHEY and CDR2 SVGEGT. CDR3 length: 15 amino acids. DNA of the CDR3: TGTGCCAGCAGTCCCCGTCTGACTAGCTACAATGAGCAGTTCTTC. Translated, it gives CASSPRLTSYNEQFF.

The rearrangement joins TRBV27 to TRBJ1-1; tentatively, D is TRBD1 (5 bases). The CDR3 runs 13 residues. V lost 2 bases, J lost 5 bases, and 9 bases lay in between. Germline V gene sequence: CDR1 MNHEY, CDR2 SMNVEV (reference sequence). The CDR3 sequence: CASSLVGETEAFF. CDR3 DNA: TGTGCCAGCAGTTTAGTAGGGGAGACTGAAGCTTTCTTT.

The chain is built from TRBV7-9 and TRBJ2-1; D is unresolved. CDR1 and CDR2 (germline): SEHNR, FQNEAQ (reference sequence). The length of the CDR3 is 14 residues. Trimming pared 5 bases from V and 2 bases from J, leaving 10 bases between. The CDR3 nucleotides read TGTGCCAGCAGCCGACTGGGTACCTACAATGAGCAGTTCTTC. The encoded protein is CASSRLGTYNEQFF.

In this sample, this clonotype turned up a few times. The chain joins TRBV29-1 to TRBJ2-7; D gene uncertain. From germline, CDR1 is SQVTM and CDR2 ANQGSEA. The CDR3 is 12 residues long. V shed 2 bases and J shed 5 bases, with 10 bases lying between them. CDR3: CSVERGGDEQYF. The CDR3 DNA reads TGCAGCGTTGAAAGAGGTGGGGACGAGCAGTACTTC.

This clonotype showed up many times. This chain links TRBV7-8 with TRBJ2-7; D is uncertain. The CDR3 totals 12 residues. Per the germline V gene, CDR1 is SGHVS and CDR2 is FQNEAQ. Trimming removed 5 bases at V and 3 bases at J, with 8 bases between. The DNA of the CDR3 is TGTGCCAGCAGCCCGAGCCTCTACGAGCAGTACTTC. Encoded protein: CASSPSLYEQYF.

This clonotype was seen only a few times. V gene TRBV6-5 combines with J gene TRBJ2-1; the D is unclear. Trimming cost V 0 bases and J 7 bases, with 16 bases left between them. The CDR3 runs 16 residues. The germline V gene encodes CDR1 MNHEY and CDR2 SVGAGI. The CDR3 reads CASSYSNPRVGNEQFF. In nucleotides, the CDR3 is TGTGCCAGCAGTTACTCGAATCCAAGGGTGGGTAATGAGCAGTTCTTC.

This clonotype was picked up a small number of times. The chain carries TRBV28 and TRBJ1-1; TRBD1 matches 7 bases. The CDR3 consists of 14 residues. J gave up 4 bases and V 7 bases, and 9 bases lay outside the gene matches. Per germline, CDR1 MDHEN and CDR2 SYDVKM. The CDR3 loop reads CASTLQGGGTEAFF. As DNA, the CDR3 is TGTGCCAGCACCCTCCAGGGGGGTGGCACTGAAGCTTTCTTT.

J is TRBJ1-1 and V is TRBV5-1; 7 positions match TRBD1. The germline CDR1 and CDR2 sequences are SGHRS and YFSETQ. This CDR3 spans 15 amino acids. V lost 4 bases to trimming and J lost 3 bases; unmatched junction nucleotides: 9. The CDR3 spells CASSRTQGHDTEAFF. In nucleotides, the CDR3 is TGCGCCAGCAGCCGGACACAGGGGCACGACACTGAAGCTTTCTTT.

This clonotype showed up many times. This sequence joins TRBV11-2 and TRBJ2-1; weak D call: TRBD2 (6 bases). Germline V gene sequence: CDR1 SGHAT, CDR2 FQNNGV. V was clipped by 5 bases and J by 7 bases, with 24 bases between them. The CDR3 spans 17 residues. CDR3: CASSPDLSGAPRNEQFF. CDR3 coding DNA: TGTGCCAGCAGCCCAGATCTTAGCGGAGCCCCTAGGAATGAGCAGTTCTTC.

V is TRBV14 and J is TRBJ2-1; the D is unclear. V lost 0 bases to trimming and J lost 2 bases, with 14 bases between them. The CDR3 sequence is 17 residues long. Looked up from germline, CDR1 is SGHDN and CDR2 is FVKESK. CDR3 bases: TGTGCCAGCAGCCAAGATACGGACCTCAGGCCCTACAATGAGCAGTTCTTC. Protein sequence: CASSQDTDLRPYNEQFF. The full variable domain, in which reference TRBV14 and TRBJ2-1 provide the parts outside the CDR3, is EAGVTQFPSHSVIEKGQTVTLRCDPISGHDNLYWYRRVMGKEIKFLLHFVKESKQDESGMPNNRFLAERTGGTYSTLKVQPAELEDSGVYFCASSQDTDLRPYNEQFFGPGTRLTVL.